Below are 7 T cell receptor beta chains sequenced from a single sample in a study of blood T cell repertoires in COVID-19. This table comes from immunoSEQ multiplex PCR, and its TCRdb copy is limited to in-frame clones, with some not included. The data show approximately 72,000 clones, less than 90% seen once. The sample comprised peripheral blood. The receptors here all came from a man aged 50-59 years with active COVID-19.

This clone has just one count. This chain joins TRBV21-1 and TRBJ1-5; TRBD1, the D gene given by the table, was not confirmed from the DNA. TRBV21-1 is a pseudogene locus. This CDR3 spans 17 amino acids. The CDR3 reads CASSKALQQISNQPQHF. Written as DNA, the CDR3 is TGTGCCAGCAGCAAAGCGCTACAACAGATTAGCAATCAGCCCCAGCATTTT.

V is TRBV19 and J is TRBJ1-1, with D possibly being TRBD1 (6 bases). With 0 bases removed from V and 3 bases from J, the gap between germline ends came to 11 bases. The CDR3 is 15 residues long. CDR1 and CDR2 from the germline V gene are LNHDA and SQIVND (reference sequence). CDR3 sequence: CASSIDLGQYTEAFF. Here the CDR3 DNA reads TGTGCCAGTAGTATAGATCTCGGACAGTACACTGAAGCTTTCTTT. The entire variable domain, with the rest obtained from reference TRBV19 and TRBJ1-1, is as follows: DGGITQSPKYLFRKEGQNVTLSCEQNLNHDAMYWYRQDPGQGLRLIYYSQIVNDFQKGDIAEGYSVSREKKESFPLTVTSAQKNPTAFYLCASSIDLGQYTEAFFGQGTRLTVV.

CDR3 region: CASSPLAGQGQETQYF. The DNA of the CDR3 is TGTGCCAGCAGCCCCCTAGCGGGCCAGGGCCAAGAGACCCAGTACTTC. V gene TRBV28 combines with J gene TRBJ2-5, with TRBD2 identical over 8 bases. Looked up from germline, CDR1 is MDHEN and CDR2 is SYDVKM. The CDR3 sequence is 16 residues long. With 6 bases clipped from V and 1 base from J, the junction kept 10 bases outside the gene matches.

The chain combines TRBV5-1 with TRBJ2-1, with D tentatively TRBD1 (6 bases). The CDR3 is made up of 14 amino acids. The germline V gene encodes CDR1 SGHRS and CDR2 YFSETQ. The V gene lost 0 bases and the J gene lost 8 bases, with 12 bases spanning the gap. The CDR3 DNA reads TGCGCCAGCAGCTTGGGGGATTACAGGGATGAGCAGTTCTTC. Encoded protein: CASSLGDYRDEQFF.

This rearrangement joins TRBV6-5 to TRBJ2-7; TRBD1 might be the D (6 bases). This CDR3 has 14 residues. Germline CDR1 and CDR2: MNHEY and SVGAGI. V was clipped by 6 bases and J by 5 bases, with 17 bases between them. CDR3 coding DNA: TGTGCCAGCAGCTGGGGGCAGAGGATCGACGAGCAGTACTTC. Translated: CASSWGQRIDEQYF.

The chain joins TRBV30 to TRBJ2-1; TRBD2 matches 7 bases. The germline V gene has CDR1 GTSNPN and CDR2 SVGIG (reference sequence). The ends lost 5 bases at V and 6 bases at J; junction bases unmatched: 7. This CDR3 comprises 13 residues. The CDR3 sequence is CAWAGVGINEQFF. The CDR3 coding sequence is TGTGCCTGGGCGGGGGTAGGGATCAATGAGCAGTTCTTC. Together with reference TRBV30 and TRBJ2-1, the CDR3 gives the full variable domain: SQTIHQWPATLVQPVGSPLSLECTVEGTSNPNLYWYRQAAGRGLQLLFYSVGIGQISSEVPQNLSASRPQDRQFILSSKKLLLSDSGFYLCAWAGVGINEQFFGPGTRLTVL.

J is TRBJ2-5 and V is TRBV2, with TRBD1 as a possible D gene (5 bases). The CDR3 contains 15 residues. Germline V gene lookup returns CDR1 SNHLY and CDR2 FYNNEI. V lost 5 bases to trimming and J lost 1 base, with 14 bases between them. The CDR3 is CASSRRGYPQETQYF. The CDR3 bases are TGTGCCAGCAGTAGAAGGGGCTACCCCCAAGAGACCCAGTACTTC.